This T cell receptor (beta chain) was found in a study of regulatory T cells in long-lasting Graves disease. Assembly of TCR beta libraries relied on iRepertoire HTBI primers together with Arm-PCR of CDR3 regions. A single record per CDR3 protein comes from TCRdb applying MiXCR to the multiplex PCR reads. The repertoire holds a few hundred thousand distinct CDR3 sequences, roughly 21% seen once, with around 7% in the top ten. Time point described: persistent/refractory GD, antithyroid drugs over 5 years with positive TRAb. PBMC RNA was the source of the TCR library. This clonotype was seen many times. Its specificity is unknown. Germline values: CDR1 MNHNS, CDR2 SASEGT. The germline V and J ends were trimmed by 5 bases and 0 bases, with 17 bases remaining between them. CDR3 length: 17 residues. General observations from the study: TRBV28 was favored in persistent disease, as were TRBJ1-2 and TRBJ2-5.

The chain employs TRBV6-1 and TRBJ1-5; D remains unclear. This clonotype originated in a female donor with Graves disease. Sequencing used peripheral blood mononuclear cells (PBMCs), obtained when the disease was refractory, from a patient treated with antithyroid drugs. CDR3 region: CASSRNPQEFSNQPQHF. Here the CDR3 DNA reads TGTGCCAGCAGTCGTAACCCCCAGGAGTTTAGCAATCAGCCCCAGCATTTT.